These T cell receptor beta chains were read from a single sample in a study of identical twins' blood T cells. TCRdb passed the 5' RACE reads through MiXCR, listing each CDR3 protein once. The sample contains fewer than 450,000 distinct CDR3 sequences, approximately 30% of which appear only once. The sample taken for sequencing was PBMCs. The receptor set was obtained from a woman between 18 and 55 years old in good health. Both conserved end residues are part of each CDR3. The order of the fields is D gene, V gene, J gene, clone size, CDR3 DNA, CDR3 protein. The D gene is left open where the match is weak. Size values are once, few and many counts, or a class for expanded clones, and some rows have none.

NA	TRBV7-6	TRBJ2-7	NA	TGTGCCAGCAGCTTGTACTTCTCCTACGAGCAGTACTTC	CASSLYFSYEQYF
NA	TRBV29-1	TRBJ2-4	few	TGCAGCGTGGGGACCGGGAGCATTCAGTACTTC	CSVGTGSIQYF
NA	TRBV20-1	TRBJ1-1	once	TGCAGTGCGTACAGAGAAACTGAAGCTTTCTTT	CSAYRETEAFF
NA	TRBV9	TRBJ2-5	many	TGTGCCAGCAGCGGAACTAATGTCGGGGAGACCCAGTACTTC	CASSGTNVGETQYF
NA	TRBV19	TRBJ1-1	many	TGTGCCAGTAGCCCCCTGGGCCAGGGGTATGAAGCTTTCTTT	CASSPLGQGYEAFF
NA	TRBV19	TRBJ1-1	few	TGTGCCAGTAGTATGAGGGGTAGGGTGTTGGACACTGAAGCTTTCTTT	CASSMRGRVLDTEAFF
NA	TRBV9	TRBJ2-1	few	TGTGCCAGCAGCGTCCGACCGTCAACTAGGGGATCCGAGCAGTTCTTC	CASSVRPSTRGSEQFF
NA	TRBV15	TRBJ1-1	NA	TGTGCCACCAGCAGAGATCTCTCGGGGACGGCTTTCTTT	CATSRDLSGTAFF
NA	TRBV7-8	TRBJ2-7	NA	TGTGCCAGCAGCTTTCGGACAGAGTCCTACGAGCAGTACTTC	CASSFRTESYEQYF
NA	TRBV13	TRBJ2-1	few	TGTGCCAGCAGCCCTCCCGAGGGGGGGTTCTACAATGAGCAGTTCTTC	CASSPPEGGFYNEQFF
NA	TRBV29-1	TRBJ2-7	few	TGCAGCTTCCTTAACGGGAGAATCAACGAGCAGTACTTC	CSFLNGRINEQYF
NA	TRBV6-6	TRBJ1-1	NA	TGTGCCAGCCTAATCCCCGTTCGAGGGTACACTGAAGCTTTCTTT	CASLIPVRGYTEAFF
NA	TRBV2	TRBJ2-1	few	TGTGCCAGCAGTGAAAGAGACAATGAGCAGTTCTTC	CASSERDNEQFF
TRBD1	TRBV19	TRBJ1-1	many	TGTGCCAGTAGTAGACAGGGGACGAACACTGAAGCTTTCTTT	CASSRQGTNTEAFF
TRBD2	TRBV2	TRBJ2-7	few	TGTGCCAGCAGTCCGGGACTAGCGGGAGAGGAGATTTTC	CASSPGLAGEEIF
NA	TRBV11-3	TRBJ2-2	NA	TGTGCCACCAGACCCGACAAGGCCACCGGGGAGCTGTTTTTT	CATRPDKATGELFF
TRBD2	TRBV7-2	TRBJ2-2	few	TGTGCCAGCAGCGTTGGACTAGCTCCGGTCACCGGGGAGCTGTTTTTT	CASSVGLAPVTGELFF
NA	TRBV12-3/TRBV12-4	TRBJ1-1	many	TGTGCCAGCAGTCGGAGATCTGAAGCTTTCTTT	CASSRRSEAFF
NA	TRBV6-2/TRBV6-3	TRBJ1-5	NA	TGTGCCAGCAGTCCCTGGGCAAACAATCAGCCCCAGCATTTT	CASSPWANNQPQHF
NA	TRBV6-4	TRBJ2-5	NA	TGTGCCAGCAGTGTGGAGTCCTCGGACCTAGAGACCCAGTACTTC	CASSVESSDLETQYF
NA	TRBV5-5	TRBJ2-5	few	TGTGCCAGCAGCTTCAACAGGGGAGGAGAGACCCAGTACTTC	CASSFNRGGETQYF
NA	TRBV5-1	TRBJ1-1	NA	TGCGCCGGCAGCTTGGGGGGGAGGAAGAACACTGAAGCTTTCTTT	CAGSLGGRKNTEAFF
NA	TRBV3-1	TRBJ1-1	NA	TGTGCCAGCAGCCACCCTTTCTCCGACGACACTGAAGCTTTCTTT	CASSHPFSDDTEAFF
NA	TRBV7-8	TRBJ1-1	NA	TGTGCCAGCAGCTTACCTCCGGCTTCGAACACTGAAGCTTTCTTT	CASSLPPASNTEAFF
NA	TRBV29-1	TRBJ1-1	few	TGCAGCGTTGTTCCAACGAACACTGAAGCTTTCTTT	CSVVPTNTEAFF
NA	TRBV25-1	TRBJ2-1	NA	TGTGCCAGTCAGGGATACAATGAGCAGTTCTTC	CASQGYNEQFF
NA	TRBV5-1	TRBJ1-2	NA	TGCGCCAGCAGCTTGGAGTCAGGCAGATCGGGCTATGGCTACACCTTC	CASSLESGRSGYGYTF
NA	TRBV12-3/TRBV12-4	TRBJ1-3	NA	TGTGCCAGCAGTTTGGACTTCAGGGGCCGGGGCTCTGGAAACACCATATATTTT	CASSLDFRGRGSGNTIYF
NA	TRBV7-9	TRBJ1-5	few	TGTGCCAGCAGCTTAGGGGGGAACAATCAGCCCCAGCATTTT	CASSLGGNNQPQHF
NA	TRBV14	TRBJ1-1	many	TGTGCCAGCAGCCAGTACTCGACCTCTGGGGGAGCTTTCTTT	CASSQYSTSGGAFF